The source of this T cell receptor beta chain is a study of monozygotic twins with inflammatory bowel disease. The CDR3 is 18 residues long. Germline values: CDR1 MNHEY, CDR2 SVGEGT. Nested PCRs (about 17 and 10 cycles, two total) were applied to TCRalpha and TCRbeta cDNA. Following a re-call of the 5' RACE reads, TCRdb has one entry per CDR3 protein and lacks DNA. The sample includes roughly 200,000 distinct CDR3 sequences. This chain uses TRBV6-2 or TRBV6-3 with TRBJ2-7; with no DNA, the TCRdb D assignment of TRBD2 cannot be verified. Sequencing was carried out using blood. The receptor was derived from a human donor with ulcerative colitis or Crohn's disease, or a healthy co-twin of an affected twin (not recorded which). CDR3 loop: CASSYSYGTSGSSYEQYF.